This is a list of T cell receptor beta chains from one sample in a study of cytomegalovirus exposure and HLA in healthy donors. Measured with immunoSEQ multiplex PCR; TCRdb has only the in-frame clones, and not every one. Altogether approximately 220,000 clones are present, approximately 88% being singletons, with the ten largest covering more than 12%. The sample comprised PBMCs. Receptors were obtained from a woman younger than 45 in good health and CMV-seropositive. Each CDR3 is given with its conserved first and last residue. D genes are given only for firm matches. Not all rows give a size; the values are once, few, many and, for expanded clones, a class.

length: 15
J: TRBJ2-3
size: .
V: TRBV4-1
D: TRBD1
DNA: TGCGCCAGCAGCTACGGGACAGGGCTGTCAGATACGCAGTATTTT
CDR3: CASSYGTGLSDTQYF

length: 13
J: TRBJ2-2
size: .
V: TRBV7-3
D: .
DNA: TGTGCCAGCAGCGCCGGGAACACCGGGGAGCTGTTTTTT
CDR3: CASSAGNTGELFF

length: 15
J: TRBJ2-7
size: .
V: TRBV18
D: .
DNA: TGTGCCAGCTCACCACTACGCGGACCGATCGAAGAGCAGTACTTC
CDR3: CASSPLRGPIEEQYF

length: 16
J: TRBJ2-3
size: .
V: TRBV11-3
D: TRBD2
DNA: TGTGCCAGCAGCTCCGGGACTAGCGGCAGGACAGATACGCAGTATTTT
CDR3: CASSSGTSGRTDTQYF

length: 14
J: TRBJ2-5
size: .
V: TRBV30
D: .
DNA: TGTGCCTGGAGTGTCGGGCTCAAGGCTAAGACCCAGTACTTC
CDR3: CAWSVGLKAKTQYF

length: 14
J: TRBJ1-2
size: .
V: TRBV6-5
D: .
DNA: TGTGCCAGCAGCCTCTTGACTAAAGTATCCGGCTACACCTTC
CDR3: CASSLLTKVSGYTF

length: 16
J: TRBJ2-7
size: once
V: TRBV5-1
D: TRBD2
DNA: TGCGCCAGCAGCTTGGTTGCGACTAGCGGGAACTACGAGCAGTACTTC
CDR3: CASSLVATSGNYEQYF

length: 15
J: TRBJ2-1
size: .
V: TRBV4-1
D: .
DNA: TGCGCCAGCAGCCGACGAGAAAGAAACAACAATGAGCAGTTCTTC
CDR3: CASSRRERNNNEQFF

length: 15
J: TRBJ2-7
size: .
V: TRBV9
D: .
DNA: TGTGCCAGCAGCGTAGGGGACACCTTCTCCTACGAGCAGTACTTC
CDR3: CASSVGDTFSYEQYF

length: 14
J: TRBJ2-5
size: .
V: TRBV7-2
D: .
DNA: TGTGCCAGCAGCTTAGGTCAGGCCCAAGAGACCCAGTACTTC
CDR3: CASSLGQAQETQYF

length: 15
J: TRBJ2-7
size: few
V: TRBV30
D: TRBD2
DNA: TGTGCCTGGACCAGCGGGAGGCTCGAATCCTACGAGCAGTACTTC
CDR3: CAWTSGRLESYEQYF

length: 12
J: TRBJ1-1
size: .
V: TRBV13
D: .
DNA: TGTGCCAGCACGGTGGGGGTGTCTGAAGCTTTCTTT
CDR3: CASTVGVSEAFF

length: 17
J: TRBJ1-2
size: once
V: TRBV4-1
D: .
DNA: TGCGCCAGCAGCCAAGTCCCCGGAGGGGCCGCCAACTATGGCTACACCTTC
CDR3: CASSQVPGGAANYGYTF

length: 14
J: TRBJ2-7
size: many
V: TRBV27
D: .
DNA: TGTGCCAGCAGTTTAGTAGCAGGGGTGGCCGAGCAGTACTTC
CDR3: CASSLVAGVAEQYF

length: 17
J: TRBJ1-2
size: once
V: TRBV7-6
D: .
DNA: TGTGCCAGCAGCTTAGAAAGGGGCCGTCGGACCAACCATGGCTACACCTTC
CDR3: CASSLERGRRTNHGYTF

length: 15
J: TRBJ1-5
size: few
V: TRBV27
D: .
DNA: TGTGCCAGCGGTTTGCGGGGTCGGGGCAATCAGCCCCAGCATTTT
CDR3: CASGLRGRGNQPQHF

length: 14
J: TRBJ2-7
size: .
V: TRBV27
D: TRBD1
DNA: TGTGCCAGCAGTTTTGGGACAGGGACCTACGAGCAGTACTTC
CDR3: CASSFGTGTYEQYF

length: 14
J: TRBJ1-1
size: .
V: TRBV10-1
D: .
DNA: TGCGCCAGCAGCGTGAGTCGGGGGAACACTGAAGCTTTCTTT
CDR3: CASSVSRGNTEAFF

length: 13
J: TRBJ1-1
size: .
V: TRBV2
D: TRBD1
DNA: TGTGCCAGCAGCCCGGGACAGTTGGGTGAAGCTTTCTTT
CDR3: CASSPGQLGEAFF

length: 13
J: TRBJ1-2
size: .
V: TRBV11-3
D: .
DNA: TGTGCCAGCAGCCCCGCAACTAACTATGGCTACACCTTC
CDR3: CASSPATNYGYTF

length: 16
J: TRBJ2-7
size: few
V: TRBV7-6
D: TRBD2
DNA: TGTGCCAGCAGCCAAGGGACTACCCGTGAATTCTACGAGCAGTACTTC
CDR3: CASSQGTTREFYEQYF

length: 16
J: TRBJ1-2
size: .
V: TRBV4-1
D: TRBD1
DNA: TGCGCCAGCAGCCAAGTTTCCGTGGGACAGGACTATGGCTACACCTTC
CDR3: CASSQVSVGQDYGYTF

length: 13
J: TRBJ2-7
size: once
V: TRBV27
D: .
DNA: TGTGCCAGCAGTGACTGGGAAGCAGGCGAGCAGTACTTC
CDR3: CASSDWEAGEQYF

length: 16
J: TRBJ2-7
size: .
V: TRBV4-1
D: TRBD2
DNA: TGCGCCAGCAGCCAAGTTTTACTAGCGGGAGTAGGCGAGCAGTACTTC
CDR3: CASSQVLLAGVGEQYF

length: 14
J: TRBJ2-5
size: .
V: TRBV9
D: .
DNA: TGTGCCAGCAGCGTAGAGGCAGTACGAGAGACCCAGTACTTC
CDR3: CASSVEAVRETQYF

length: 17
J: TRBJ2-1
size: .
V: TRBV4-1
D: .
DNA: TGCGCCAGCAGCCAAGGGACTAGGGGGGGCTCCTACAATGAGCAGTTCTTC
CDR3: CASSQGTRGGSYNEQFF